The 6 T cell receptor beta chains below all came from one sample that was sequenced in a study of blood T cell repertoires in COVID-19. Clones were sequenced by immunoSEQ multiplex PCR, and TCRdb holds only the in-frame ones, with some missing. The sample lists about 490,000 clones, roughly 85% seen once, with approximately 2.9% in the top ten. Material for sequencing was peripheral blood. The receptors were gathered from a human donor in a cohort sampled during active COVID-19.

J is TRBJ2-5 and V is TRBV3-1 (or the pseudogene TRBV3-2); D uncertain. CDR3 length: 14 residues. V gave up 0 bases and J gave up 5 bases, with 10 bases separating them. Germline CDR1 LGHDT, CDR2 YNNKEL (reference sequence). CDR3 region: CASSQDFSPETQYF. The CDR3 coding sequence is TGTGCCAGCAGCCAAGATTTCAGTCCGGAGACCCAGTACTTC.

The chain uses TRBV13 and TRBJ1-1; 10 nucleotides line up with TRBD1. From germline, CDR1 is PRHDT and CDR2 FYEKMQ (reference sequence). The CDR3 is 16 residues long. V shed 5 bases and J 5 bases; nucleotides not matched to a gene: 11. The CDR3 nucleotides are TGTGCCAGCAGCCCTACTAGGACAGGGGGATGGACTGAAGCTTTCTTT. Translating gives CASSPTRTGGWTEAFF.

The V call is TRBV30, the J call TRBJ1-1; D is unclear. Germline values: CDR1 GTSNPN, CDR2 SVGIG (reference sequence). This CDR3 spans 13 amino acids. Trimming left V 2 bases short and J 3 bases short, with 10 bases between. CDR3 protein: CAWSTRVYTEAFF. CDR3 nucleotide sequence: TGTGCCTGGAGTACCCGCGTTTACACTGAAGCTTTCTTT.

This clone was seen once. The CDR3 loop is CASSETGTDLYGYTF. CDR3 DNA: TGTGCCAGCAGTGAAACCGGGACAGATCTCTATGGCTACACCTTC. V gene TRBV2 combines with J gene TRBJ1-2, with 7 bases identical to TRBD1. V lost 2 bases and J lost 4; bases outside the gene matches: 7. CDR1 is SNHLY, CDR2 FYNNEI, per germline. This CDR3 region has 15 residues.

The CDR3 spells CASSPSLGQGTTEAFF. The CDR3 DNA follows: TGTGCCAGCAGTCCATCGCTGGGACAGGGTACTACTGAAGCTTTCTTT. This chain connects TRBV28 to TRBJ1-1, with 9 bases matching TRBD1. The CDR3 loop spans 16 amino acids. Germline V gene data show CDR1 as MDHEN and CDR2 as SYDVKM. The ends lost 5 bases at V and 5 bases at J; junction bases unmatched: 12. Complete variable domain (other parts from reference TRBV28 and TRBJ1-1): DVKVTQSSRYLVKRTGEKVFLECVQDMDHENMFWYRQDPGLGLRLIYFSYDVKMKEKGDIPEGYSVSREKKERFSLILESASTNQTSMYLCASSPSLGQGTTEAFFGQGTRLTVV.

This clone was seen at least ten times. This chain uses TRBV10-1 with TRBJ2-3; no reliable D call. Trimming left V 6 bases short and J 0 bases short, with 13 bases between. The CDR3 is 15 amino acids. Germline CDR1 WNHNN, CDR2 SYGVQD (reference sequence). The CDR3 bases are TGCGCCAGCAGAAAATTTCCCGGTAGCACAGATACGCAGTATTTT. It translates to CASRKFPGSTDTQYF.